The 28 T cell receptor beta chains presented below share a single source sample, sequenced in a study of blood T cell repertoires in COVID-19. TCRdb's copy holds only in-frame clones and misses some; the assay was immunoSEQ multiplex PCR. The sample holds some 70,000 clones, 80% to 90% seen once. Input material: peripheral blood. The receptors come from a man aged 50-59 years with active COVID-19.

The chain links TRBV9 to TRBJ2-3, with D perhaps matching TRBD1 (5 bases). Trimming cost V 7 bases and J 6 bases, with 15 bases left between them. This CDR3 region has 13 residues. CDR1 SGDLS and CDR2 YYNGEE come from the germline V gene. The DNA of the CDR3 is TGTGCCAGCGGGGTAGGGGTCAGGGATACGCAGTATTTT. It translates to CASGVGVRDTQYF.

This chain connects TRBV5-1 to TRBJ2-5, with 7 positions matching TRBD2. CDR3 size: 15 residues. Germline-derived CDR1 and CDR2 are SGHRS and YFSETQ. After removal of 4 bases from V and 0 bases from J, the junction contained 6 bases not matched to a gene. CDR3 sequence: CASSGRVTYQETQYF. In DNA, the CDR3 is TGCGCCAGCAGCGGGAGGGTCACGTACCAAGAGACCCAGTACTTC.

This chain uses TRBV7-2 with TRBJ2-7; a possible D gene is TRBD2 (7 bases). The V gene lost 1 base and the J gene lost 2 bases, with 12 bases spanning the gap. The CDR3 covers 15 residues. CDR1 and CDR2 (germline): SGHTA, FQGNSA. The CDR3 nucleotides are TGTGCCAGCAGCTTAGGTGGGGGGGGCACCTACGAGCAGTACTTC. Protein sequence: CASSLGGGGTYEQYF.

V gene TRBV2 combines with J gene TRBJ1-5; 9 positions agree with TRBD1. There are 14 residues in the CDR3. Germline-derived CDR1 and CDR2 are SNHLY and FYNNEI. The junction had 7 bases not matched to a gene; V was cut back by 6 bases and J by 7 bases. The CDR3 reads CASSRDRDYQPQHF. The DNA for the CDR3 is TGTGCCAGCAGCCGGGACAGGGATTACCAGCCCCAGCATTTT.

This clone is categorized as medium-sized. The chain joins TRBV27 to TRBJ1-6; TRBD1 matches at 7 bases. The CDR3 runs 14 residues. CDR1 is MNHEY and CDR2 is SMNVEV in the germline V gene (reference sequence). The V gene end was trimmed by 2 bases and the J gene end by 9 bases; junction bases not matched to a gene: 4. This CDR3 is CASSLDRVGSPLHF. The CDR3 nucleotides read TGTGCCAGCAGTTTAGACAGGGTTGGTTCACCCCTCCACTTT.

The V and J genes are TRBV7-2 and TRBJ1-3, with 10 bases that match TRBD1. Germline values: CDR1 SGHTA, CDR2 FQGNSA. V was pared by 5 bases and J by 1 base, with 5 bases of the junction left unmatched. This CDR3 has 16 amino acids. CDR3 nucleotides: TGTGCCAGCAGCCTGACAGGGGGCGAATCTGGAAACACCATATATTTT. This translates into CASSLTGGESGNTIYF.

The chain is built from TRBV19 and TRBJ1-1, with D perhaps TRBD1 (5 bases). The ends were cut back, 8 bases at V and 3 bases at J, with 13 bases in the middle. This CDR3 contains 13 residues. CDR1 is LNHDA, CDR2 SQIVND, per germline (reference sequence). This chain's CDR3 is CASGSGGDTEAFF. CDR3 nucleotides: TGTGCCAGTGGATCTGGGGGGGACACTGAAGCTTTCTTT. Full variable domain (rest looked up from reference TRBV19 and TRBJ1-1): DGGITQSPKYLFRKEGQNVTLSCEQNLNHDAMYWYRQDPGQGLRLIYYSQIVNDFQKGDIAEGYSVSREKKESFPLTVTSAQKNPTAFYLCASGSGGDTEAFFGQGTRLTVV.

The rearrangement joins TRBV13 to TRBJ1-2; D is possibly TRBD1 (6 bases). The CDR3 contains 15 residues. Germline V gives CDR1 PRHDT, CDR2 FYEKMQ (reference sequence). The germline V and J ends were trimmed by 1 base and 5 bases, with 14 bases remaining between them. CDR3 nucleotide sequence: TGTGCCAGCAGCTTAGTAGGCAGGGGTGGGTATGGCTACACCTTC. This codes for CASSLVGRGGYGYTF.

The chain links TRBV28 to TRBJ2-4; 11 nucleotides align to TRBD1. The CDR3 runs to 15 residues. CDR1 MDHEN and CDR2 SYDVKM come from the germline V gene. V dropped 5 bases and J dropped 6; count of bases not matched to a gene: 6. CDR3 amino acids: CASSTWTGGVNIQYF. The DNA for the CDR3 is TGTGCCAGCAGTACCTGGACAGGGGGCGTAAACATTCAGTACTTC.

A single count supports this clone. This chain connects TRBV5-1 to TRBJ2-1; D perhaps matches TRBD2 (5 bases). The V gene lost 0 bases and the J gene lost 8 bases, with 9 bases spanning the gap. This CDR3 is 13 amino acids long. The germline V gene has CDR1 SGHRS and CDR2 YFSETQ. Here the CDR3 DNA reads TGCGCCAGCAGCTTGGGTTGGGGAGATGAGCAGTTCTTC. Translation: CASSLGWGDEQFF.

This clone was seen more than once but under ten times. The chain has TRBV30 and TRBJ2-6; 10 nucleotides align to TRBD1. CDR3 length: 19 residues. V was clipped by 4 bases and J by 1 base; unmatched bases: 13. Germline CDR1 GTSNPN, CDR2 SVGIG (reference sequence). CDR3 bases: TGTGCCTGGATGGGGGGCCGGGACAGGGGTGTTTCTGGGGCCAACGTCCTGACTTTC. Protein sequence: CAWMGGRDRGVSGANVLTF. Using reference TRBV30 and TRBJ2-6 for the parts outside the CDR3, the full variable domain is SQTIHQWPATLVQPVGSPLSLECTVEGTSNPNLYWYRQAAGRGLQLLFYSVGIGQISSEVPQNLSASRPQDRQFILSSKKLLLSDSGFYLCAWMGGRDRGVSGANVLTFGAGSRLTVL.

This chain links TRBV29-1 with TRBJ2-5; 10 nucleotides line up with TRBD2. Germline loops: CDR1 SQVTM, CDR2 ANQGSEA. The CDR3 has 14 residues. V shed 4 bases, J shed 7 bases, and the junction held 9 bases outside the gene matches. CDR3 sequence (DNA): TGCAGCGTTGCGGGAGCTAGCGGGAGAGGGACCCAGTACTTC. Residues: CSVAGASGRGTQYF.

The chain couples TRBV29-1 to TRBJ2-7, with 11 positions matching TRBD1. The germline CDR1 and CDR2 sequences are SQVTM and ANQGSEA. Trimming cost V 7 bases and J 5 bases; bases outside gene matches: 4. The CDR3 loop spans 12 amino acids. The CDR3 DNA sequence: TGCAGCGCCGGACAGGGGGCGAACGAGCAGTACTTC. This translates into CSAGQGANEQYF.

The chain recombines TRBV6-5 with TRBJ2-1, with D perhaps TRBD2 (6 bases). V shed 6 bases and J shed 8 bases, with 14 bases lying between them. In germline, CDR1 is MNHEY, CDR2 SVGAGI. The CDR3 sequence is 13 residues long. The CDR3 DNA reads as TGTGCCAGCAGACCGATAGGCGGGGATGAGCAGTTCTTC. It is translated as CASRPIGGDEQFF.

The rearrangement joins TRBV7-9 to TRBJ2-1; perhaps TRBD1 as D (6 bases). Germline CDR1 and CDR2: SEHNR and FQNEAQ (reference sequence). The CDR3 runs to 16 residues. V dropped 2 bases and J dropped 2 bases, with 13 bases sitting between them. The CDR3 DNA is TGTGCCAGCAGCTTAAACTTACAGGGACCCTACAATGAGCAGTTCTTC. It is translated as CASSLNLQGPYNEQFF.

The rearrangement joins TRBV6-5 to TRBJ1-1; D perhaps matches TRBD1 (6 bases). This CDR3 is 12 amino acids long. Trimming stripped 6 bases from V and 8 bases from J, with 13 bases between. CDR1 is MNHEY and CDR2 is SVGAGI in the germline V gene. DNA of the CDR3: TGTGCCAGCAGGACAGGTCCCGGCGAAGCTTTCTTT. It specifies CASRTGPGEAFF.

The V and J genes are TRBV18 and TRBJ2-7; a possible D gene is TRBD1 (7 bases). V was cut by 3 bases and J by 6 bases, with 15 bases left in between. The CDR3 is 14 residues long. CDR1 is KGHSH, CDR2 LQKENI, per germline. The CDR3 is CASSPGQEGLEQYF. CDR3 sequence (DNA): TGTGCCAGCTCACCCGGACAGGAGGGGCTCGAGCAGTACTTC.

The rearrangement uses TRBV10-3 and TRBJ1-1; 7 bases are shared with TRBD1. CDR3 length equals 11 residues. Per germline, CDR1 ENHRY and CDR2 SYGVKD. Trimming took 6 bases from V and 10 from J; bases not matched to a gene: 5. CDR3 nucleotide sequence: TGTGCCATCAGCCAGGGGGGATCAGCTTTCTTT. Translation: CAISQGGSAFF.

The V and J genes are TRBV5-1 and TRBJ2-7; TRBD2 matches at 14 bases. Germline values: CDR1 SGHRS, CDR2 YFSETQ. This CDR3 comprises 15 residues. After removal of 5 bases from V and 4 bases from J, the junction contained 5 bases not matched to a gene. The DNA for the CDR3 is TGCGCCAGCAGGGAAGGGACTAGCGGGGGATACGAGCAGTACTTC. It yields the protein CASREGTSGGYEQYF.

The chain carries TRBV29-1 and TRBJ1-4; 11 positions match TRBD1. Germline lookup yields CDR1 SQVTM and CDR2 ANQGSEA. The CDR3 consists of 13 residues. With V trimmed by 7 bases and J by 8 bases, 6 bases remained unmatched. The CDR3 nucleotides read TGCAGCGCTGGACAGGGGGCGGGGGAAAAACTGTTTTTT. Translated, it gives CSAGQGAGEKLFF.

The chain recombines TRBV18 with TRBJ1-2; 10 bases agree with TRBD1. Germline V lookup: CDR1 KGHSH, CDR2 LQKENI. The J segment lost 7 bases and the V segment lost 4 bases, leaving 6 bases of the junction unmatched. This CDR3 has 14 amino acids. The CDR3 nucleotides are TGTGCCAGCTCACGACAGGGGGCGAATAGTGGCTACACCTTC. Its translation: CASSRQGANSGYTF.

The CDR3: CASSVGPQGDSGNTIYF. CDR3 DNA sequence: TGTGCCAGCAGCGTAGGACCCCAGGGGGACTCTGGAAACACCATATATTTT. The chain employs TRBV9 and TRBJ1-3; 7 bases match TRBD1. CDR3 length: 17 amino acids. The junction had 6 bases not matched to a gene; V was cut back by 0 bases and J by 0 bases. CDR1 SGDLS and CDR2 YYNGEE come from the germline V gene.

This chain joins TRBV5-1 and TRBJ1-1, with TRBD1 identical over 9 bases. V lost 4 bases, J lost 3 bases, and 10 bases stayed unmatched. Germline values: CDR1 SGHRS, CDR2 YFSETQ. The CDR3 loop spans 16 amino acids. For the CDR3, the DNA is TGCGCCAGCAGCCCCCCGGGACAGGGTAGATACACTGAAGCTTTCTTT. Protein product: CASSPPGQGRYTEAFF.

The V call is TRBV7-9, the J call TRBJ2-4; TRBD1 agrees at 9 bases. This CDR3 comprises 15 residues. The ends lost 4 bases at V and 8 bases at J; junction bases unmatched: 9. Germline loops: CDR1 SEHNR, CDR2 FQNEAQ (reference sequence). The CDR3 nucleotides read TGTGCCAGCAGCTATATTTCGACAGGGGGACACATTCAGTACTTC. This codes for CASSYISTGGHIQYF. The full variable domain, in which reference TRBV7-9 and TRBJ2-4 provide the parts outside the CDR3, is DTGVSQNPRHKITKRGQNVTFRCDPISEHNRLYWYRQTLGQGPEFLTYFQNEAQLEKSRLLSDRFSAERPKGSFSTLEIQRTEQGDSAMYLCASSYISTGGHIQYFGAGTRLSVL.

The DNA for the CDR3 is TGTGCCAGCAGCTTGGCCGAGACAGATGAGCAGTTCTTC. As protein: CASSLAETDEQFF. This chain links TRBV5-4 with TRBJ2-1; tentatively, D is TRBD1 (5 bases). The germline gives CDR1 SGHNT, CDR2 YYREEE (reference sequence). The CDR3 length is 13 residues. Trimming shortened V by 0 bases and J by 8 bases, and 9 bases separated the two germline ends.

This clone was counted only a few times. The V call is TRBV15, the J call TRBJ1-1; D possibly corresponds to TRBD1 (6 bases). Germline lookup yields CDR1 LNHNV and CDR2 YYDKDF (reference sequence). Trimming removed 8 bases at V and 0 bases at J, with 16 bases between. The length of the CDR3 is 15 residues. DNA for the CDR3: TGTGCCACCGGGAGTGGGGGGGCCCTGAACACTGAAGCTTTCTTT. Protein sequence: CATGSGGALNTEAFF.

This chain links TRBV19 with TRBJ1-5; a possible D gene is TRBD1 (5 bases). Germline V gene lookup returns CDR1 LNHDA and CDR2 SQIVND (reference sequence). The V end lost 3 bases, the J end lost 0 bases, and 9 bases lay between the germline ends. The CDR3 is made up of 15 amino acids. CDR3 residues: CASSIGGYSNQPQHF. In nucleotides, the CDR3 is TGTGCCAGTAGTATTGGGGGGTATAGCAATCAGCCCCAGCATTTT.

This chain joins TRBV7-3 and TRBJ2-1, with 7 bases matching TRBD2. This CDR3 region has 12 residues. Germline V gene lookup returns CDR1 SGHTA and CDR2 FQGTGA. V shed 3 bases and J 7 bases; nucleotides not matched to a gene: 0. Here the CDR3 reads CASSFSGNEQFF. The CDR3 nucleotides read TGTGCCAGCAGCTTTAGCGGGAATGAGCAGTTCTTC.